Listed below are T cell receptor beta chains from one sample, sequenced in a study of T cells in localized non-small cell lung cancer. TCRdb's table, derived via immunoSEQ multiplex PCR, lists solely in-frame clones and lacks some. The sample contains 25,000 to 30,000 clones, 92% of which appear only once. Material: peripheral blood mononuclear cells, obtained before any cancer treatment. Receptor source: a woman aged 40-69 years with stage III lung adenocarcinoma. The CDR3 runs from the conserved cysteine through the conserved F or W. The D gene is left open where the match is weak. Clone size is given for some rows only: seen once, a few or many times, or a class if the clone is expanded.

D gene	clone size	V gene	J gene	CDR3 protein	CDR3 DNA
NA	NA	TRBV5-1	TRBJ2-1	CASSLEADNEQFF	TGCGCCAGCAGCTTGGAAGCGGACAATGAGCAGTTCTTC
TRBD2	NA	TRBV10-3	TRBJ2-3	CAISGPPGLETDTQYF	TGTGCCATCAGTGGCCCCCCGGGACTAGAGACAGATACGCAGTATTTT
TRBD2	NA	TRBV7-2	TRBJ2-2	CASGGREYGGELFF	TGTGCCAGCGGGGGGAGGGAATATGGCGGGGAGCTGTTTTTT
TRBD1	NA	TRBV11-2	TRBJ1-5	CASSVGTASNQPQHF	TGTGCCAGCAGCGTCGGGACAGCTAGCAATCAGCCCCAGCATTTT
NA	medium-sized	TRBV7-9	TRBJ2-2	CATTTNPNTGELFF	TGTGCCACCACGACAAACCCGAACACCGGGGAGCTGTTTTTT
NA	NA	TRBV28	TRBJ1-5	CASSLLVNSNQPQHF	TGTGCCAGCAGTTTATTGGTTAATAGCAATCAGCCCCAGCATTTT
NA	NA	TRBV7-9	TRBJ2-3	CASSLRGDGTDTQYF	TGTGCCAGCAGCTTAAGAGGGGACGGGACAGATACGCAGTATTTT
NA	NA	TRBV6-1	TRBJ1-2	CASSLQQGGTYGYTF	TGTGCCAGCAGTCTCCAACAGGGTGGGACCTATGGCTACACCTTC
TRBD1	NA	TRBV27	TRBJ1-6	CASSVRPHGTGDNSPLHF	TGTGCCAGCAGTGTAAGGCCACACGGGACAGGGGATAATTCACCCCTCCACTTT
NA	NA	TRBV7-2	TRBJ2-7	CASSTQDIYEQYF	TGTGCCAGCAGCACCCAAGACATCTACGAGCAGTACTTC
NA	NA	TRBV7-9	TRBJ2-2	CASSLQVNTGELFF	TGTGCCAGCAGCTTACAGGTGAACACCGGGGAGCTGTTTTTT
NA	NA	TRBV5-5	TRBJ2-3	CASSLLDPTDTQYF	TGTGCCAGCAGCTTGCTGGATCCCACAGATACGCAGTATTTT
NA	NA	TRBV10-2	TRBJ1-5	CASKGQGNQPQHF	TGCGCCAGCAAAGGGCAGGGAAATCAGCCCCAGCATTTT
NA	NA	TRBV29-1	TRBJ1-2	CSVEDTNYGYTF	TGCAGCGTTGAAGACACTAACTATGGCTACACCTTC
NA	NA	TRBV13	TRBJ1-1	CASSLKNTEAFF	TGTGCCAGCAGCTTAAAGAACACTGAAGCTTTCTTT
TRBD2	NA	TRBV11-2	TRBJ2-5	CASSLGPLGGIETQYF	TGTGCCAGCAGCTTAGGCCCCCTCGGGGGGATTGAGACCCAGTACTTC
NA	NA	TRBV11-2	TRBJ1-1	CASSLRLNTEAFF	TGTGCCAGCAGCTTAAGATTGAACACTGAAGCTTTCTTT
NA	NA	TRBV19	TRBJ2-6	CASSYSGANVLTF	TGTGCCAGCAGTTACTCTGGGGCCAACGTCCTGACTTTC
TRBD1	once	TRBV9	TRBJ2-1	CASSRQGANEQFF	TGTGCCAGCAGCAGACAGGGGGCGAATGAGCAGTTCTTC
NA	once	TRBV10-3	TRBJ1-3	CAISVQVIGGNTIYF	TGTGCCATCAGTGTACAAGTTATAGGAGGAAACACCATATATTTT
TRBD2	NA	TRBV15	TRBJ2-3	CATSRDISGGPDTQYF	TGTGCCACCAGCAGAGATATTAGCGGGGGGCCAGATACGCAGTATTTT
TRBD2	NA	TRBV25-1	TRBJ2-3	CASSEGGTSGISDTQYF	TGTGCCAGCAGTGAAGGGGGGACTAGCGGGATCTCAGATACGCAGTATTTT
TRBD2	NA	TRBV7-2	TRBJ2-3	CASSAGTRYLTDTQYF	TGTGCCAGCAGCGCGGGGACTAGGTATCTCACAGATACGCAGTATTTT
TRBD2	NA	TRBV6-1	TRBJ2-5	CASSEQGGETQYF	TGTGCCAGCAGTGAACAGGGAGGGGAGACCCAGTACTTC
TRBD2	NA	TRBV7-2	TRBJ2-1	CASSLVGVASGSYNEQFF	TGTGCCAGCAGCTTAGTAGGGGTCGCTAGCGGGAGTTACAATGAGCAGTTCTTC
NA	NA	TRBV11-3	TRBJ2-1	CASSGYYNEQFF	TGTGCCAGCAGCGGCTATTACAATGAGCAGTTCTTC
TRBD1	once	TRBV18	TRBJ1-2	CASSKGQSANYGYTF	TGTGCCAGCTCGAAGGGACAGAGCGCTAACTATGGCTACACCTTC
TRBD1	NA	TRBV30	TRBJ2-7	CAWKPGTVYEQYF	TGTGCCTGGAAACCAGGGACAGTCTACGAGCAGTACTTC
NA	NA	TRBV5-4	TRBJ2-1	CASSLVTYNEQFF	TGTGCCAGCAGCTTAGTCACCTACAATGAGCAGTTCTTC
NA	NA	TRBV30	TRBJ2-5	CAWSVSNQETQYF	TGTGCCTGGAGTGTGTCCAACCAAGAGACCCAGTACTTC
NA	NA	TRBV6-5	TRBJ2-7	CASSLRPGTLRYEQYF	TGTGCCAGCAGTTTACGTCCCGGGACGCTACGTTACGAGCAGTACTTC
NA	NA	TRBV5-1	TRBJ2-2	CASSLGGGGTGELFF	TGCGCCAGCAGCTTGGGGGGCGGAGGAACCGGGGAGCTGTTTTTT
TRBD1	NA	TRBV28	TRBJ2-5	CASRSGQIETQYF	TGTGCCAGCAGATCGGGACAGATAGAGACCCAGTACTTC
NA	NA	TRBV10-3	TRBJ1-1	CAISESNAPNTEAFF	TGTGCCATCAGTGAGTCCAACGCCCCCAACACTGAAGCTTTCTTT
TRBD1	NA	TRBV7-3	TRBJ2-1	CASSIVGTGGIDEQFF	TGTGCCAGCAGCATCGTCGGGACAGGGGGCATAGATGAGCAGTTCTTC
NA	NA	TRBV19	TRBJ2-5	CASSRGQETQYF	TGTGCCAGTAGTCGGGGACAAGAGACCCAGTACTTC
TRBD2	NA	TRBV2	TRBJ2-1	CATSDGTSGYNEQFF	TGTGCCACCTCGGACGGGACTAGCGGTTACAATGAGCAGTTCTTC
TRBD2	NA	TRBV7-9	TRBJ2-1	CASSPPSGTDNEQFF	TGTGCCAGCAGCCCTCCTAGCGGGACTGACAATGAGCAGTTCTTC
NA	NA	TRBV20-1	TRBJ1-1	CSATGDTEAFF	TGCAGTGCTACAGGGGACACTGAAGCTTTCTTT
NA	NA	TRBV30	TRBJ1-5	CAWSFRGFRNQPQHF	TGTGCCTGGAGTTTCAGGGGATTTAGAAATCAGCCCCAGCATTTT
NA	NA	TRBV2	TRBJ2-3	CASSGGEADTQYF	TGTGCCAGCAGTGGGGGCGAGGCAGATACGCAGTATTTT
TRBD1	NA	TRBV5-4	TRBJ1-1	CASSLRTGANTEAFF	TGTGCCAGCAGCTTACGGACAGGGGCAAACACTGAAGCTTTCTTT
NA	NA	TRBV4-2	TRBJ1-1	CASSQAFASNTEAFF	TGTGCCAGCAGCCAAGCCTTCGCCTCAAACACTGAAGCTTTCTTT
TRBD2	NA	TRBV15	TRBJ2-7	CATSNLAGGFYEQYF	TGTGCCACCAGCAACCTAGCGGGGGGCTTCTACGAGCAGTACTTC
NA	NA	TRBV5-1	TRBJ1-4	CASSSRFATNEKLFF	TGCGCCAGCAGCTCCCGATTTGCAACTAATGAAAAACTGTTTTTT
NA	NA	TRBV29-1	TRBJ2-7	CSVVLPGYEQYF	TGCAGCGTTGTACTGCCGGGATACGAGCAGTACTTC
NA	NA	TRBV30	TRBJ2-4	CAWSVQGGIQYF	TGTGCCTGGAGTGTCCAGGGAGGCATTCAGTACTTC
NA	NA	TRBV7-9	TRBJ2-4	CASSLSELGIQYF	TGTGCCAGCAGCTTATCGGAGCTGGGCATTCAGTACTTC
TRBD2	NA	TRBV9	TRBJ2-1	CASSVAVSGSIPYNEQFF	TGTGCCAGCAGCGTAGCGGTTAGCGGGAGTATCCCCTACAATGAGCAGTTCTTC
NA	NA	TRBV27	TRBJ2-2	CASSFRLETGELFF	TGTGCCAGCAGTTTTCGTTTGGAGACCGGGGAGCTGTTTTTT
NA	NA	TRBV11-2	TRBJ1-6	CASSSDFNSPLHF	TGTGCCAGCAGCTCGGACTTTAATTCACCCCTCCACTTT
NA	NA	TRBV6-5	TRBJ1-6	CASSREVQSPLHF	TGTGCCAGCAGTCGGGAGGTTCAATCACCCCTCCACTTT
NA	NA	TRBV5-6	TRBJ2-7	CASSLGYEQYF	TGTGCCAGCAGCCTGGGCTACGAGCAGTACTTC
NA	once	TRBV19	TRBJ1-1	CASSAHLGSTEAFF	TGTGCCAGTAGTGCCCATTTAGGGAGCACTGAAGCTTTCTTT
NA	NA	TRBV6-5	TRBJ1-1	CASSYEGKNTEAFF	TGTGCCAGCAGTTACGAGGGGAAAAACACTGAAGCTTTCTTT
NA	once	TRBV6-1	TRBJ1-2	CASTDRMTGYTF	TGTGCCAGCACCGACAGGATGACTGGCTACACCTTC
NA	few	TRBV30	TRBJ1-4	CAWSVGTPSLFF	TGTGCCTGGAGTGTGGGGACGCCCTCTCTGTTTTTT
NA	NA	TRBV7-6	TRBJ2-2	CASSLDGSSTGELFF	TGTGCCAGCAGCTTAGACGGTAGCAGCACCGGGGAGCTGTTTTTT
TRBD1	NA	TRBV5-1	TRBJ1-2	CASSTGTGGDGYTF	TGCGCCAGCAGCACGGGGACAGGGGGCGACGGCTACACCTTC
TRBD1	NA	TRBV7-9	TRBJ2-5	CASSFAGGRETQYF	TGTGCCAGCAGTTTTGCAGGGGGCAGAGAGACCCAGTACTTC